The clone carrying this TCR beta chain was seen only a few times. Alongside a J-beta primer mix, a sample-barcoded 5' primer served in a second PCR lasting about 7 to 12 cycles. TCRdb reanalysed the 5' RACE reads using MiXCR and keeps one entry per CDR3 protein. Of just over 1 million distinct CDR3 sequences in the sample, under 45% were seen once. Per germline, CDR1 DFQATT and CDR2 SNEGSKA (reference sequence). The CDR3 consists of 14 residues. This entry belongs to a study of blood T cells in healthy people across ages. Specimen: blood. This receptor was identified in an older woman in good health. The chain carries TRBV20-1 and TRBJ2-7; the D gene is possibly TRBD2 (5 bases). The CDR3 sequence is CSALGSACIYEQYF. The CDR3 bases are TGCAGCGCCCTTGGGAGCGCCTGCATCTACGAGCAGTACTTC.